These T cell receptor beta chains were read from a single sample in a study of human T cells and chemical hapten exposure. MiXCR, applied by TCRdb to the RACE reads, yields one record per CDR3 protein. Of 150,000 to 200,000 distinct CDR3 sequences detected, about 31% appear once; the ten largest clones hold roughly 3%. The sequenced sample was whole blood, obtained in connection with sensitization to the hapten diphenylcyclopropenone (DPC). The receptors shown here come from a woman aged 30 to 39 with alopecia areata. Some clones in this sample may be carry-over from other donors' samples. Each CDR3 is given with its conserved first and last residue. The order of the fields is CDR3 protein, CDR3 DNA, J gene, clone size, V gene, D gene. A D gene is named only where the DNA matches it firmly. Only part of the rows carry a size: once, few, many, or a class if the clone is expanded.

cdr3_aa: CASTWGPDQPQHF; cdr3_nt: TGTGCCAGCACTTGGGGTCCGGATCAGCCCCAGCATTTT; j_call: TRBJ1-5; clone_size: -; v_call: TRBV6-1; d_call: -
cdr3_aa: CASSSDLSSETQYF; cdr3_nt: TGCGCCAGCAGCTCCGACCTATCAAGCGAGACCCAGTACTTC; j_call: TRBJ2-5; clone_size: -; v_call: TRBV5-1; d_call: -
cdr3_aa: CSARKSSSTDTQYF; cdr3_nt: TGCAGTGCTAGAAAGAGTAGTTCCACAGATACGCAGTATTTT; j_call: TRBJ2-3; clone_size: -; v_call: TRBV20-1; d_call: -
cdr3_aa: CSVDRTGTYNEQFF; cdr3_nt: TGCAGCGTTGATCGTACAGGCACCTACAATGAGCAGTTCTTC; j_call: TRBJ2-1; clone_size: -; v_call: TRBV29-1; d_call: -
cdr3_aa: CATSRDQQLNEKLFF; cdr3_nt: TGTGCCACCAGCAGAGACCAACAGTTGAATGAAAAACTGTTTTTT; j_call: TRBJ1-4; clone_size: few; v_call: TRBV15; d_call: -
cdr3_aa: CSASQGVSNQPQHF; cdr3_nt: TGCAGTGCTTCCCAGGGGGTGAGCAATCAGCCCCAGCATTTT; j_call: TRBJ1-5; clone_size: few; v_call: TRBV20-1; d_call: TRBD1
cdr3_aa: CASSLAGLAGTDTQYF; cdr3_nt: TGTGCCAGCAGCTTGGCAGGGCTAGCGGGAACAGATACGCAGTATTTT; j_call: TRBJ2-3; clone_size: few; v_call: TRBV5-5; d_call: TRBD2
cdr3_aa: CASSPRAGGASAANYGYTF; cdr3_nt: TGTGCCAGCTCACCCCGGGCAGGGGGCGCGTCAGCGGCTAACTATGGCTACACCTTC; j_call: TRBJ1-2; clone_size: -; v_call: TRBV18; d_call: TRBD1
cdr3_aa: CAITEDRLGTEAFF; cdr3_nt: TGTGCCATCACCGAGGACAGGTTGGGCACTGAAGCTTTCTTT; j_call: TRBJ1-1; clone_size: -; v_call: TRBV10-3; d_call: TRBD1
cdr3_aa: CASGGTSVGEQYF; cdr3_nt: TGTGCCAGCGGCGGGACTAGCGTGGGCGAGCAGTACTTC; j_call: TRBJ2-7; clone_size: -; v_call: TRBV11-1; d_call: TRBD2